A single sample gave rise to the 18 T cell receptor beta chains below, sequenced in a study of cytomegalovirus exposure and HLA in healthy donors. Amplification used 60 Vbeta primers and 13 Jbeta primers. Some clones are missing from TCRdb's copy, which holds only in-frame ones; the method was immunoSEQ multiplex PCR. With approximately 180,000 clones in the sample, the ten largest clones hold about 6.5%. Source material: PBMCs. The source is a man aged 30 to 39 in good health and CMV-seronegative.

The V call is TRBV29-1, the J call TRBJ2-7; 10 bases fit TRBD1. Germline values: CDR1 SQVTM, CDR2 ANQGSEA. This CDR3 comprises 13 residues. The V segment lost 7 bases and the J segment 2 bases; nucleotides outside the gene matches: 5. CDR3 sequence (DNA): TGCAGCGCCCTCGGACAGGGGGCCTACGAGCAGTACTTC. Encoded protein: CSALGQGAYEQYF.

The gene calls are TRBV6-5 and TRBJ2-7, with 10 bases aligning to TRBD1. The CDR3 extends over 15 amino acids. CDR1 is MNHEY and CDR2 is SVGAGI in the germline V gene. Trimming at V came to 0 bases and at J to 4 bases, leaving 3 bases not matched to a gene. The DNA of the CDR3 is TGTGCCAGCAGTTACTCTGACAGGGGGCATTACGAGCAGTACTTC. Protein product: CASSYSDRGHYEQYF.

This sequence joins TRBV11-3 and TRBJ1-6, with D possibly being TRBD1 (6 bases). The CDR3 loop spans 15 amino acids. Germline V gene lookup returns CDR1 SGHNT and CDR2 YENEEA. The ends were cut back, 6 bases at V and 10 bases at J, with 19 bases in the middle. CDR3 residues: CASSSGGQGSSPLHF. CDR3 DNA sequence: TGTGCCAGCAGTTCGGGTGGGCAGGGGAGCTCACCCCTCCACTTT.

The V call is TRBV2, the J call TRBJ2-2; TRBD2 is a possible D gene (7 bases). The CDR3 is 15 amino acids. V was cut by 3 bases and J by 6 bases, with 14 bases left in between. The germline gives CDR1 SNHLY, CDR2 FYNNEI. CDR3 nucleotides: TGTGCCAGCAGTGAGGGGGGGCTCGGGGCCGGGGAGCTGTTTTTT. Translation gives CASSEGGLGAGELFF. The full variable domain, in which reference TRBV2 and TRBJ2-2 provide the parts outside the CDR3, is EPEVTQTPSHQVTQMGQEVILRCVPISNHLYFYWYRQILGQKVEFLVSFYNNEISEKSEIFDDQFSVERPDGSNFTLKIRSTKLEDSAMYFCASSEGGLGAGELFFGEGSRLTVL.

As DNA, the CDR3 is TGTGCCATCAGTGACCCTCTCGGGGAAAACTATGGCTACACCTTC. It specifies CAISDPLGENYGYTF. The chain uses TRBV10-3 and TRBJ1-2; D gene unclear. Germline CDR1 reads ENHRY; CDR2 reads SYGVKD. The CDR3 contains 15 residues. V lost 3 bases to trimming and J lost 2 bases, with 13 bases between them.

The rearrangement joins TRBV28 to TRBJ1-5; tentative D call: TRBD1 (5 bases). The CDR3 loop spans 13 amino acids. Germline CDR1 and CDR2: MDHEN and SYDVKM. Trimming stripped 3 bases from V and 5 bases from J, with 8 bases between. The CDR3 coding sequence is TGTGCCAGCAGTTTGACAGTATATCAGCCCCAGCATTTT. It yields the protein CASSLTVYQPQHF. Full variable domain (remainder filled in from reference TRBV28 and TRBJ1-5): DVKVTQSSRYLVKRTGEKVFLECVQDMDHENMFWYRQDPGLGLRLIYFSYDVKMKEKGDIPEGYSVSREKKERFSLILESASTNQTSMYLCASSLTVYQPQHFGDGTRLSIL.

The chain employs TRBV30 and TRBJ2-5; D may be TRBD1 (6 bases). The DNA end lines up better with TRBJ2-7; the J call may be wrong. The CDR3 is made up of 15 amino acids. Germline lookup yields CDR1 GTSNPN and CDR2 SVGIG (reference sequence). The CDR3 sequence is CAWSLVQGPYYEQYF. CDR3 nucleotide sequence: TGTGCCTGGAGCCTTGTTCAGGGGCCCTACTACGAGCAGTACTTC.

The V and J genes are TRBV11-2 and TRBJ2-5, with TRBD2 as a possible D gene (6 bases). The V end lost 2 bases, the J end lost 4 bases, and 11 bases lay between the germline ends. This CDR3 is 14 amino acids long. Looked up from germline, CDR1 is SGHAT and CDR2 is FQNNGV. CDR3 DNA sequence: TGTGCCAGCAGCTTAACTTGGGGGGTAGAGACCCAGTACTTC. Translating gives CASSLTWGVETQYF.

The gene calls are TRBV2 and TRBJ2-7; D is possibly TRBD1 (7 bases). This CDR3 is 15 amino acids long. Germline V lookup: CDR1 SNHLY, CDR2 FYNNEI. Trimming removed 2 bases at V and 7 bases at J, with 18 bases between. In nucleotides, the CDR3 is TGTGCCAGCAGTGAACAGGGGGGCCGGAGGGAGGAGCAGTACTTC. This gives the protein CASSEQGGRREEQYF.

The CDR3 loop reads CASSPTSGQGSNTGELFF. The CDR3 DNA follows: TGTGCCAGCAGCCCGACGTCCGGACAGGGATCGAACACCGGGGAGCTGTTTTTT. V and J are TRBV7-9 and TRBJ2-2; 8 bases match TRBD1. J lost 0 bases, V lost 5 bases, and 11 bases had no gene match. The CDR3 totals 18 residues. Germline V gives CDR1 SEHNR, CDR2 FQNEAQ (reference sequence).

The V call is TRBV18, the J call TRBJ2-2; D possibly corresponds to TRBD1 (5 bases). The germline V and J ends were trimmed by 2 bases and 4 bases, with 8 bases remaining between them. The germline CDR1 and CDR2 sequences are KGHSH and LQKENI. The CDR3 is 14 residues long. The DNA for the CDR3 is TGTGCCAGCTCACCAGACAGAGTCACCGGGGAGCTGTTTTTT. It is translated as CASSPDRVTGELFF.

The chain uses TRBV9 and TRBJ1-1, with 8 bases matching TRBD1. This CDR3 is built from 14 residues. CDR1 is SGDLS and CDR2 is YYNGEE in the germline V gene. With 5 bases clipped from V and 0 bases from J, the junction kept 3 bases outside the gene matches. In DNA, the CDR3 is TGTGCCAGCAGAGGACAGGGCATGAACACTGAAGCTTTCTTT. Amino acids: CASRGQGMNTEAFF. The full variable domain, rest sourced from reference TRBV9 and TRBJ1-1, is DSGVTQTPKHLITATGQRVTLRCSPRSGDLSVYWYQQSLDQGLQFLIQYYNGEERAKGNILERFSAQQFPDLHSELNLSSLELGDSALYFCASRGQGMNTEAFFGQGTRLTVV.

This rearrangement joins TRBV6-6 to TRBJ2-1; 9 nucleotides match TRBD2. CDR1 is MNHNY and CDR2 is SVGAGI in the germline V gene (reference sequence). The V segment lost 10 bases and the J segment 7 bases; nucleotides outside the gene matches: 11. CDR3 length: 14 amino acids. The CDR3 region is CATLGGGALNEQFF. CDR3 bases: TGTGCCACCCTCGGCGGGGGGGCCTTGAATGAGCAGTTCTTC.

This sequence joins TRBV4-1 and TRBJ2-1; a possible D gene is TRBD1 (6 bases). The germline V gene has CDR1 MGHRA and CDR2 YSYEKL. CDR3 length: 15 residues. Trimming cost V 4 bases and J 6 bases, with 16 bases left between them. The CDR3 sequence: CASSLGPQGPNEQFF. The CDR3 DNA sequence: TGCGCCAGCAGCCTCGGCCCGCAGGGGCCCAATGAGCAGTTCTTC.

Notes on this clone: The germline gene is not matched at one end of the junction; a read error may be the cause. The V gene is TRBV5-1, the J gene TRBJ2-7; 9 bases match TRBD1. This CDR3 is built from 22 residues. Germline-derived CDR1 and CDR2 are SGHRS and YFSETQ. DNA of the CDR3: TGCGCCGGCAGCGGGACGACCGGGACAGGGTTCATGGGGCGCGGGCCCGTACACGAGCAGTACTTC. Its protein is CAGSGTTGTGFMGRGPVHEQYF.

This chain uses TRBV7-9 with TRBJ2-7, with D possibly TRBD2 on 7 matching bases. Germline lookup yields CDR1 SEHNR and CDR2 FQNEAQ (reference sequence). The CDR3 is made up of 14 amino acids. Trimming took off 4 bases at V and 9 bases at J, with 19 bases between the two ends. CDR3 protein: CASSWGGQGKGQYF. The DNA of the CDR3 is TGTGCCAGCAGCTGGGGGGGTCAGGGGAAGGGGCAGTACTTC. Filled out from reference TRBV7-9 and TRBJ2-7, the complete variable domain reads DTGVSQNPRHKITKRGQNVTFRCDPISEHNRLYWYRQTLGQGPEFLTYFQNEAQLEKSRLLSDRFSAERPKGSFSTLEIQRTEQGDSAMYLCASSWGGQGKGQYFGPGTRLTVT.

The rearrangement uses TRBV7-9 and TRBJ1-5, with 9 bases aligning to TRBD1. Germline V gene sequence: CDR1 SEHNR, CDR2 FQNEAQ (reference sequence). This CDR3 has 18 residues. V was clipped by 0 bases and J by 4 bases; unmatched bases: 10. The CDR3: CASSLATGTGNVNQPQHF. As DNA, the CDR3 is TGTGCCAGCAGCTTAGCGACGGGGACAGGGAATGTAAATCAGCCCCAGCATTTT. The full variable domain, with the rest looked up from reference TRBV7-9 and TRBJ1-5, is DTGVSQNPRHKITKRGQNVTFRCDPISEHNRLYWYRQTLGQGPEFLTYFQNEAQLEKSRLLSDRFSAERPKGSFSTLEIQRTEQGDSAMYLCASSLATGTGNVNQPQHFGDGTRLSIL.

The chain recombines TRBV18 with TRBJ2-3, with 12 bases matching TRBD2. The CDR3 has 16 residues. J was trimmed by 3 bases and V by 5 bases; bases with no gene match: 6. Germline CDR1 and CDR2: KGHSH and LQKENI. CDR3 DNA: TGTGCCAGCTCAACCCGGACTAGCGGGATAACAGATACGCAGTATTTT. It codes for CASSTRTSGITDTQYF.